Below, one T cell receptor beta chain is given with its context. What it binds is unknown. These data originate in a study of T cell responses to AZD1222 COVID-19 vaccine. Study observations and caveats: The span of vaccine-associated CD4 TCRs extended across spike, with dominance at 160-218 and 743-854.

Produced via immunoSEQ multiplex PCR; TCRdb's table is partial and in-frame only. The profile shows about 120,000 clones, about 87% of them singletons. The CDR3 sequence is 14 residues long. Between the trimmed V and J ends, which lost 3 bases and 2 bases, there was a span of 10 bases. CDR1 and CDR2 from the germline V gene are SGHTA and FQGNSA. The sequence derives from an adult in good health. V gene TRBV7-2 combines with J gene TRBJ1-1; D is unclear. The sample here was peripheral blood, taken on day 0 of AZD1222 vaccination. CDR3 DNA sequence: TGTGCCAGCAGCTTTGCCCGGGAAAACACTGAAGCTTTCTTT. Its translation: CASSFARENTEAFF.